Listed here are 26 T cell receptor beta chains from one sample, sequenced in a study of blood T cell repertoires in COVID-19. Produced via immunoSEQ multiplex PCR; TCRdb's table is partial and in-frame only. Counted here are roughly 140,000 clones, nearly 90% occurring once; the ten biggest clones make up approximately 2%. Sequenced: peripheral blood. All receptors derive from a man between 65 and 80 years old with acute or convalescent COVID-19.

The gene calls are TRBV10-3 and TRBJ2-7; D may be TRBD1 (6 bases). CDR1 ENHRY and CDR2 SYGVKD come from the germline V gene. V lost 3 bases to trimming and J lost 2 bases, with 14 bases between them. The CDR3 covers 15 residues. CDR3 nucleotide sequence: TGTGCCATCAGTGAAGGACAGACAACGGCCTACGAGCAGTACTTC. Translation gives CAISEGQTTAYEQYF.

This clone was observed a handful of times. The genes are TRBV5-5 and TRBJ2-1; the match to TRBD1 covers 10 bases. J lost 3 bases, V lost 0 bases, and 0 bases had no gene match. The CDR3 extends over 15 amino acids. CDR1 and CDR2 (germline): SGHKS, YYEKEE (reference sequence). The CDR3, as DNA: TGTGCCAGCAGCTTGGGGACAGGGGGCTACAATGAGCAGTTCTTC. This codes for CASSLGTGGYNEQFF.

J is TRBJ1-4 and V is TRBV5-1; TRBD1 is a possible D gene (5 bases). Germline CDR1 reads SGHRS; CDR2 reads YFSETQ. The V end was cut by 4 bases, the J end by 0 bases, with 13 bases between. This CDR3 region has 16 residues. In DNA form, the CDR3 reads TGCGCCAGCAGCCCGGCGGGACGTTCAACTAATGAAAAACTGTTTTTT. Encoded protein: CASSPAGRSTNEKLFF.

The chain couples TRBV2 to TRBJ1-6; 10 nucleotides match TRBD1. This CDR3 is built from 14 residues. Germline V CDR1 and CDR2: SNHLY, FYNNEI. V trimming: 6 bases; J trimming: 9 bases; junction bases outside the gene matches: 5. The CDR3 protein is CASRAGQGTSPLHF. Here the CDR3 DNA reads TGTGCCAGCAGGGCGGGACAGGGGACTTCACCCCTCCACTTT.

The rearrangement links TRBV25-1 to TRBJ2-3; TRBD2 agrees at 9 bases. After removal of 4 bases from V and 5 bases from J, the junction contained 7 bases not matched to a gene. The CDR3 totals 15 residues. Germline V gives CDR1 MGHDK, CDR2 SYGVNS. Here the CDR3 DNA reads TGTGCCAGCAGTGCAGCTAGCGGGGTGGTAGATACGCAGTATTTT. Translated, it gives CASSAASGVVDTQYF. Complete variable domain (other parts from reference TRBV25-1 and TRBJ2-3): EADIYQTPRYLVIGTGKKITLECSQTMGHDKMYWYQQDPGMELHLIHYSYGVNSTEKGDLSSESTVSRIRTEHFPLTLESARPSHTSQYLCASSAASGVVDTQYFGPGTRLTVL.

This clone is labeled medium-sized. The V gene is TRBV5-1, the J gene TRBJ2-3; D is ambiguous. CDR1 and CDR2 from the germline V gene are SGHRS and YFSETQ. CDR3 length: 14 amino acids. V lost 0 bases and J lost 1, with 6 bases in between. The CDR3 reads CASSLVTGTDTQYF. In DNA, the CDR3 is TGCGCCAGCAGCTTGGTTACAGGCACAGATACGCAGTATTTT.

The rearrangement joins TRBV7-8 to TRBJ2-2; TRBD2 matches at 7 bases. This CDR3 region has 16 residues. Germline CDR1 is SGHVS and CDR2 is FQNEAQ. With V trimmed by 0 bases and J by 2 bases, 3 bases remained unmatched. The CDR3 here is CASSLAPAGNTGELFF. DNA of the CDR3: TGTGCCAGCAGCTTAGCGCCAGCGGGAAACACCGGGGAGCTGTTTTTT.

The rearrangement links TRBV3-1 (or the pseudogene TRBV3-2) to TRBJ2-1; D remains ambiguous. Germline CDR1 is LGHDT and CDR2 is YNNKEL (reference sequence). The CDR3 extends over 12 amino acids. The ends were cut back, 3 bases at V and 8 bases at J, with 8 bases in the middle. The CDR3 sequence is CASSHIVHEQFF. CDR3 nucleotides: TGTGCCAGCAGCCACATAGTTCATGAGCAGTTCTTC.

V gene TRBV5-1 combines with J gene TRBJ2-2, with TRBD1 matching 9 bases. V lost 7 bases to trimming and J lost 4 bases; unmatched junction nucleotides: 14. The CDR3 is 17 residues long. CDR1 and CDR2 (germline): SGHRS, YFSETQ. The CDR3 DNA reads TGCGCCAGCTGCCAACGACAGGGGGGAGTGGGCACCGGGGAGCTGTTTTTT. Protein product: CASCQRQGGVGTGELFF.

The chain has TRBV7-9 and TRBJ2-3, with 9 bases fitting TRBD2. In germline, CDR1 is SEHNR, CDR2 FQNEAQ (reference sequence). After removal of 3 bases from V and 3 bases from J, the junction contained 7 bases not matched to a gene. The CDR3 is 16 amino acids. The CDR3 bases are TGTGCCAGCAGCTTGTCTAGCGGGGTGAGGACAGATACGCAGTATTTT. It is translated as CASSLSSGVRTDTQYF.

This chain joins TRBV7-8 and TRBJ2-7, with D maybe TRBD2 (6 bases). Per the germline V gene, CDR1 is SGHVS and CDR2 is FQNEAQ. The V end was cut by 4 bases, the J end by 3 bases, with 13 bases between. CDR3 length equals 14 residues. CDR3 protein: CASSSRDWNYEQYF. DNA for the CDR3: TGTGCCAGCAGCTCCCGGGACTGGAACTACGAGCAGTACTTC.

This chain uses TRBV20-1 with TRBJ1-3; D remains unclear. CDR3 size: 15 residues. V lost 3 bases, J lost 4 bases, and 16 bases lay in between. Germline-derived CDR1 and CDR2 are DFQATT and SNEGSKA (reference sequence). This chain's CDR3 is CSASGRAAGGNTIYF. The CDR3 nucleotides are TGCAGTGCTAGTGGGCGGGCAGCGGGAGGAAACACCATATATTTT.

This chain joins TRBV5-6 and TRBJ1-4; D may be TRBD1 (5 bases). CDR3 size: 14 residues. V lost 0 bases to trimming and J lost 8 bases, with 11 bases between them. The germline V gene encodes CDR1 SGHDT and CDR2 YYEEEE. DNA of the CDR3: TGTGCCAGCAGCTTGGGTTGGGGCCAGGAAAAACTGTTTTTT. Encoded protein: CASSLGWGQEKLFF.

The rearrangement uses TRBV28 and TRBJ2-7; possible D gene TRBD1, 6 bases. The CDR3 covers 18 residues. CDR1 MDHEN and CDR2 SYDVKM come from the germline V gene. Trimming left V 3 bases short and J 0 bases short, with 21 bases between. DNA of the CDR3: TGTGCCAGCAGTTTTATCGGGCAGGGCAGGGGAAGCTCCTACGAGCAGTACTTC. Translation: CASSFIGQGRGSSYEQYF. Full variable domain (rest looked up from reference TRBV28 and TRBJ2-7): DVKVTQSSRYLVKRTGEKVFLECVQDMDHENMFWYRQDPGLGLRLIYFSYDVKMKEKGDIPEGYSVSREKKERFSLILESASTNQTSMYLCASSFIGQGRGSSYEQYFGPGTRLTVT.

This CDR3 is CASSLALAGNTGELFF. CDR3 nucleotides: TGCGCCAGCAGCTTGGCGCTAGCGGGGAACACCGGGGAGCTGTTTTTT. The chain has TRBV5-1 and TRBJ2-2, with TRBD2 matching 8 bases. The ends lost 0 bases at V and 1 base at J; junction bases unmatched: 2. Germline V gene lookup returns CDR1 SGHRS and CDR2 YFSETQ. The CDR3 contains 16 residues.

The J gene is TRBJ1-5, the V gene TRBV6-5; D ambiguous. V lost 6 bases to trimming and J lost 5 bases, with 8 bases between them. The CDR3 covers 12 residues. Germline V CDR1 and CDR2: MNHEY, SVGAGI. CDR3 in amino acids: CASRTGDQPQHF. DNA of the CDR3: TGTGCCAGCAGGACCGGGGATCAGCCCCAGCATTTT.

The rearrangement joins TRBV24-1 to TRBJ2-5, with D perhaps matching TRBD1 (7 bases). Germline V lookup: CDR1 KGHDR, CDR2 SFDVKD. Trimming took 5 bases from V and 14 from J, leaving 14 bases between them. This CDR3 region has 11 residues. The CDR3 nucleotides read TGTGCCACCAGTGGGGGAGGACAGGCATACTTC. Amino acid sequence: CATSGGGQAYF.

The CDR3 loop reads CASSLGGIYEQYF. CDR3 bases: TGTGCCAGCAGCTTGGGCGGGATCTACGAGCAGTACTTC. The chain couples TRBV5-6 to TRBJ2-7, with a possible D match to TRBD2 (6 bases). Between the trimmed V and J ends, which lost 0 bases and 3 bases, there was a span of 7 bases. The CDR3 contains 13 residues. The V gene's germline CDR1 is SGHDT and CDR2 YYEEEE.

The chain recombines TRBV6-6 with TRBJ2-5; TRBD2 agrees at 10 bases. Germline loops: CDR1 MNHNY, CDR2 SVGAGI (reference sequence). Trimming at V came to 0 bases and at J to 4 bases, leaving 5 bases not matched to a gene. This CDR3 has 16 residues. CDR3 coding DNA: TGTGCCAGCAGTTACTCTCCAGCGGGGGGGTCAGAGACCCAGTACTTC. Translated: CASSYSPAGGSETQYF.

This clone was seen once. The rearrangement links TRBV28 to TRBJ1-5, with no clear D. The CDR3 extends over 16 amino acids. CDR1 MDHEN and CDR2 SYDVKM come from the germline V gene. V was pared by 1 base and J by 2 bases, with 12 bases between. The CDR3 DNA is TGTGCCAGCAGTTTATCCCCGCGGTCGGGCAATCAGCCCCAGCATTTT. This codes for CASSLSPRSGNQPQHF.

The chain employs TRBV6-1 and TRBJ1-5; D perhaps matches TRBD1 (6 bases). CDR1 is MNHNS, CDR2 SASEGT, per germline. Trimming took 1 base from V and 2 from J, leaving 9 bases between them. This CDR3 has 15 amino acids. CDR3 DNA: TGTGCCAGCAGTGAAGGGGACACCCGCAATCAGCCCCAGCATTTT. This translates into CASSEGDTRNQPQHF.

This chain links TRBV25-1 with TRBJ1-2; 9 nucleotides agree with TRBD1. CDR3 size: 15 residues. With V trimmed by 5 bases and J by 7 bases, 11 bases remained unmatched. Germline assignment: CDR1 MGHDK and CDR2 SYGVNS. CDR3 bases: TGTGCCAGCAGTCAAAGGGGAACAGGGGGCTTTGGCTACACCTTC. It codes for CASSQRGTGGFGYTF.

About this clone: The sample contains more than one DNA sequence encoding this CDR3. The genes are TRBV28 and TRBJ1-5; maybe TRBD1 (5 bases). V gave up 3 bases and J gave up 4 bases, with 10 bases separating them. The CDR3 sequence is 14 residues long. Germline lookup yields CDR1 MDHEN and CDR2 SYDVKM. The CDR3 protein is CASSLTGGNQPQHF. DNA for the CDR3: TGTGCCAGCAGTTTGACGGGGGGGAATCAGCCCCAGCATTTT.

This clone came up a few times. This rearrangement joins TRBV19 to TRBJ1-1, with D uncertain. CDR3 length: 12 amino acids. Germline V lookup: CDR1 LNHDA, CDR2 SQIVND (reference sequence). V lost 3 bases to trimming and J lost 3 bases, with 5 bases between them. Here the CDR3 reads CASSMGDTEAFF. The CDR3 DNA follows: TGTGCCAGTAGTATGGGAGACACTGAAGCTTTCTTT.

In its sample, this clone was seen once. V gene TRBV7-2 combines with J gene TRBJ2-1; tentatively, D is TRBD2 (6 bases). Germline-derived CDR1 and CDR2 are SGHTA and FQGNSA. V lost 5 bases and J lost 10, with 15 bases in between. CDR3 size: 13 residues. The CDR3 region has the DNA TGTGCCAGCAGCCAGGGACTCTCCCGAGAGCAGTTCTTC. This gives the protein CASSQGLSREQFF.

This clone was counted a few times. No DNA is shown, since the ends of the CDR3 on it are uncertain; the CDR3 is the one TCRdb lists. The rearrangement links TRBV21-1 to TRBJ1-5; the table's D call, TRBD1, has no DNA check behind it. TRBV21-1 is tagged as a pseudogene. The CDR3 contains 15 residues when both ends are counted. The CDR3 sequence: CASTVGQGAEQPQHF.